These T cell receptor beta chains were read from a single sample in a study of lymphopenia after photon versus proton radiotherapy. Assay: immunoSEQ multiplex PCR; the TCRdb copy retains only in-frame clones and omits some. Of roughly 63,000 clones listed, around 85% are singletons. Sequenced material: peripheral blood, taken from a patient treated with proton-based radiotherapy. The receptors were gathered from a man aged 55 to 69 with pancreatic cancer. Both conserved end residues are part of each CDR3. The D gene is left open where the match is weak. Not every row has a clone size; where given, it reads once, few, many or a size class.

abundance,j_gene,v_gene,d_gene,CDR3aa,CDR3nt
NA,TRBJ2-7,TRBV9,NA,CASSPRATAGAYEQYF,TGTGCCAGCAGCCCCCGAGCGACAGCAGGGGCCTACGAGCAGTACTTC
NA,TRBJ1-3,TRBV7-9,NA,CASSLDFGTSGNTIYF,TGTGCCAGCAGCTTAGATTTCGGGACAAGCGGAAACACCATATATTTT
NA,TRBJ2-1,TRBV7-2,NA,CASSSSVSTYNEQFF,TGTGCCAGCAGCTCTAGCGTTAGTACTTACAATGAGCAGTTCTTC
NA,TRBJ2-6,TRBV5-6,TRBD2,CASLAGGRGANVLTF,TGTGCCAGTCTAGCGGGAGGTCGAGGGGCCAACGTCCTGACTTTC
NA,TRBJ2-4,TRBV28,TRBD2,CASSLTGGNIQYF,TGTGCCAGCAGTTTAACGGGGGGAAACATTCAGTACTTC
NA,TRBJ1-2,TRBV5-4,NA,CASSLAGRTANYGYTF,TGTGCCAGCAGCTTGGCCGGCCGCACCGCTAACTATGGCTACACCTTC
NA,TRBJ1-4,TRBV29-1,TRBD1,CSVVIGQGLKLFF,TGCAGCGTTGTAATTGGACAGGGGTTAAAACTGTTTTTT
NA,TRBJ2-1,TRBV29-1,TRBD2,CSVERGSGYNEQFF,TGCAGCGTTGAACGCGGGAGCGGGTACAATGAGCAGTTCTTC
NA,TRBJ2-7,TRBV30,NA,CAWRRGAGVYEQYF,TGTGCCTGGAGGAGGGGGGCAGGGGTCTACGAGCAGTACTTC
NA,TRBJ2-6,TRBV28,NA,CASRRTGSSGANVLTF,TGTGCCAGCAGACGGACCGGCAGCTCTGGGGCCAACGTCCTGACTTTC
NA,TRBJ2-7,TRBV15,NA,CATSRAGYPTEQYF,TGTGCCACCAGCAGAGCGGGGTACCCTACCGAGCAGTACTTC
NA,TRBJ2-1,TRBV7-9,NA,CASSFVPGLHYNEQFF,TGTGCCAGCAGCTTTGTCCCGGGACTTCATTACAATGAGCAGTTCTTC
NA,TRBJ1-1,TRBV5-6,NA,CASTPGGGDTEAFF,TGTGCCAGCACCCCGGGTGGGGGAGACACTGAAGCTTTCTTT
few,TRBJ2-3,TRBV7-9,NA,CASSGSVGARGDTQYF,TGTGCCAGCAGCGGTTCGGTGGGGGCGCGCGGAGATACGCAGTATTTT
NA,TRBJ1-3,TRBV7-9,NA,CASSPFGGGPQLAGNTIYF,TGTGCCAGCAGCCCCTTCGGTGGGGGCCCCCAACTGGCTGGAAACACCATATATTTT